A selection of T cell receptor beta chains follows, all from one sample in a study of T cell repertoires in cytomegalovirus infection. These receptors' targets are unknown. Via MiXCR, TCRdb re-called the reads, giving one row per CDR3 protein. The data hold around 71,000 distinct CDR3 sequences, with 20% to 25% observed a single time. This specimen consisted of CD8+ T cells from cultured PBMCs, obtained from culture after CMV antigen stimulation. The receptor source for this set is a human donor in good health (CMV status not recorded). Some clones in this sample may be carry-over from other donors' samples. Each CDR3 is given with its conserved first and last residue. The order of the fields is V gene, clone size, D gene, J gene, CDR3 protein, CDR3 DNA. A D gene is named only where the DNA matches it firmly. The listing skips clone size in some rows; elsewhere it reads once, few, many or a size class.

TRBV7-8	many	.	TRBJ1-5	CASSLEIGQPQHF	TGTGCCAGCAGCTTAGAGATCGGACAGCCCCAGCATTTT
TRBV28	.	.	TRBJ2-7	CASSFADEQYF	TGTGCCAGCAGTTTCGCCGACGAGCAGTACTTC
TRBV12-3/TRBV12-4	.	.	TRBJ1-1	CASSLIRFTEAFF	TGTGCCAGCAGTTTAATCCGGTTCACTGAAGCTTTCTTT
TRBV7-9	.	TRBD2	TRBJ2-4	CASSPGGDLQNIQYF	TGTGCCAGCAGCCCCGGGGGGGACTTGCAAAACATTCAGTACTTC
TRBV9	few	.	TRBJ2-7	CASSVAPGLYEQYF	TGTGCCAGCAGCGTTGCTCCAGGGCTTTACGAGCAGTACTTC
TRBV7-9	.	TRBD1	TRBJ1-6	CASRDSRDSPLHF	TGTGCCAGCCGGGACAGTAGGGATTCACCCCTCCACTTT
TRBV6-2/TRBV6-3	.	.	TRBJ1-5	CASSAPGPQHF	TGTGCCAGCTCAGCGCCAGGACCTCAGCATTTT
TRBV20-1	few	.	TRBJ2-7	CSARDRWGTQTYEQYF	TGCAGTGCTAGAGATCGGTGGGGGACCCAAACCTACGAGCAGTACTTC
TRBV9	.	TRBD2	TRBJ2-7	CASSDGTSPSYEQYF	TGTGCCAGCAGCGACGGGACTAGCCCATCCTACGAGCAGTACTTC
TRBV6-2/TRBV6-3	.	TRBD1	TRBJ2-3	CASSYSATDRGPTDTQYF	TGTGCCAGCAGTTACTCGGCGACAGACAGGGGGCCCACAGATACGCAGTATTTT
TRBV7-9	.	.	TRBJ1-5	CASSLMDQPQHF	TGTGCCAGCAGCTTAATGGATCAGCCCCAGCATTTT
TRBV27	few	TRBD1	TRBJ2-7	CASSPRDRGHEQYF	TGTGCCAGCAGTCCTCGGGACAGGGGGCACGAGCAGTACTTC
TRBV7-6	many	.	TRBJ1-4	CASSPPYPLDTTRVLVPNEKLFF	TGTGCCAGCAGCCCCCCCTATCCTCTCGATACTACCAGGGTGCTTGTTCCGAATGAAAAACTGTTTTTT
TRBV20-1	.	.	TRBJ1-1	CSTRMNTEAFF	TGCAGTACCAGAATGAACACTGAAGCTTTCTTT
TRBV12-3/TRBV12-4	.	TRBD1	TRBJ2-7	CASSPGRGRLEQYF	TGTGCCAGCAGTCCTGGCAGGGGGCGTCTCGAGCAGTACTTC
TRBV27	few	.	TRBJ1-3	CASSPQWGENTIYF	TGTGCCAGCAGTCCACAGTGGGGCGAGAACACCATATATTTT
TRBV7-9	.	.	TRBJ1-2	CASREGVSHGYTF	TGTGCCAGCAGGGAGGGGGTGTCTCATGGCTACACCTTC
TRBV7-6	.	.	TRBJ1-1	CASSLARGSRAMNTEAFF	TGTGCCAGCAGCTTAGCGAGGGGATCACGGGCTATGAACACTGAAGCTTTCTTT
TRBV4-3	.	.	TRBJ1-1	CASSQDHGGAMNTEAFF	TGCGCCAGCAGCCAAGATCACGGAGGGGCCATGAACACTGAAGCTTTCTTT
TRBV7-6	.	.	TRBJ1-1	CASSLAETTERRDTEAFF	TGTGCCAGCAGCTTAGCCGAAACGACCGAACGTAGGGACACTGAAGCTTTCTTT
TRBV6-2/TRBV6-3	few	.	TRBJ1-1	CASSYGTASGTEAFF	TGTGCCAGCAGTTACGGGACGGCATCCGGGACTGAAGCTTTCTTT
TRBV4-2	few	TRBD2	TRBJ2-5	CASSPSGGETQYF	TGTGCCAGCAGCCCTAGCGGGGGAGAGACCCAGTACTTC
TRBV9	few	TRBD1	TRBJ2-2	CASSARNRGQRNTGELFF	TGTGCCAGCAGCGCCCGTAACCGGGGACAGAGGAACACCGGGGAGCTGTTTTTT
TRBV7-2	few	.	TRBJ2-7	CASSLTTGTNSYEQYF	TGTGCCAGCAGCTTAACTACAGGGACAAATTCCTACGAGCAGTACTTC
TRBV12-3/TRBV12-4	.	.	TRBJ1-5	CASSLASSNQPQHF	TGTGCCAGCAGTTTGGCGTCGAGCAATCAGCCCCAGCATTTT
TRBV11-2	.	.	TRBJ1-1	CASTGGGFTEAFF	TGTGCCAGCACCGGGGGAGGTTTCACTGAAGCTTTCTTT
TRBV10-3	few	TRBD2	TRBJ2-3	CAISEVWRGSTDTQYF	TGTGCCATCAGTGAGGTTTGGCGGGGGAGCACAGATACGCAGTATTTT
TRBV27	.	.	TRBJ1-1	CASSFTGRSAFF	TGTGCCAGCAGTTTTACCGGACGCTCTGCTTTCTTT
TRBV6-6	.	TRBD2	TRBJ2-5	CASSFGTSRETQYF	TGTGCCAGCAGTTTCGGGACTAGTAGGGAGACCCAGTACTTC
TRBV7-9	few	.	TRBJ1-4	CASSLFVNEKLFF	TGTGCCAGCAGCTTATTCGTGAATGAAAAACTGTTTTTT
TRBV7-2	once	.	TRBJ2-5	CASSPWDNPETQYF	TGTGCCAGCAGCCCCTGGGACAATCCAGAGACCCAGTACTTC
TRBV10-3	.	.	TRBJ2-3	CAISESTGADTQYF	TGTGCCATCAGTGAGTCGACTGGTGCAGATACGCAGTATTTT
TRBV6-2/TRBV6-3	few	.	TRBJ1-5	CASSPLWAGESNQPQHF	TGTGCCAGCAGTCCCCTTTGGGCAGGGGAAAGCAATCAGCCCCAGCATTTT
TRBV2	few	TRBD1	TRBJ1-3	CASSDPGQGPGNTIYF	TGTGCCAGCAGTGACCCGGGACAGGGTCCTGGAAACACCATATATTTT
TRBV7-9	.	TRBD1	TRBJ1-5	CASSPGQGMEPQHF	TGTGCCAGCAGCCCGGGACAGGGGATGGAGCCCCAGCATTTT
TRBV19	few	.	TRBJ2-2	CASSDIRDTGELFF	TGTGCCAGTAGTGACATCCGGGACACCGGGGAGCTGTTTTTT
TRBV6-2/TRBV6-3	.	.	TRBJ2-7	CASSYSTEQYF	TGTGCCAGCAGTTACTCGACCGAGCAGTACTTC
TRBV12-3/TRBV12-4	few	.	TRBJ1-2	CASSDTRPSGYTF	TGTGCCAGCAGTGACACCAGGCCCAGCGGCTACACCTTC
TRBV7-2	few	.	TRBJ1-2	CASSSDRTRGDYGYTF	TGTGCCAGCAGCTCCGACAGGACCAGGGGCGACTATGGCTACACCTTC
TRBV12-3/TRBV12-4	.	TRBD1	TRBJ1-6	CASSDRAWGSPLHF	TGTGCCAGCAGTGACAGGGCTTGGGGTTCACCCCTCCACTTT
TRBV6-2/TRBV6-3	.	.	TRBJ2-3	CASSYVGFGDTQYF	TGTGCCAGCAGTTACGTAGGCTTCGGCGATACGCAGTATTTT
TRBV9	once	.	TRBJ2-1	CASNGAGVAIDEQFF	TGTGCCAGCAATGGGGCAGGGGTTGCTATCGATGAGCAGTTCTTC
TRBV6-6	few	TRBD1	TRBJ2-5	CASSYQRTGKGRETQYF	TGTGCCAGCAGTTACCAGCGGACAGGGAAAGGTCGGGAGACCCAGTACTTC
TRBV6-6	.	.	TRBJ2-1	CASSSRQEAPYNEQFF	TGTGCCAGCAGTAGCCGGCAGGAGGCCCCCTACAATGAGCAGTTCTTC
TRBV7-8	.	.	TRBJ2-7	CASSLAPPGTYEQYF	TGTGCCAGCAGCTTAGCGCCCCCAGGAACCTACGAGCAGTACTTC